The present TCR beta chain was sequenced within a study of blood T cell repertoires in COVID-19. For the study at large: Both acute and convalescent COVID-19 samples were obtained from the United States, Italy and Spain.

Trimming took 5 bases from V and 4 from J, leaving 17 bases between them. CDR3 size: 15 residues. Germline V gives CDR1 MNHNY, CDR2 SVGAGI (reference sequence). How the authors handled the data: The assay estimated nucleated cells by amplifying reference gene primers. Some clones are missing from TCRdb's copy, which holds only in-frame ones; the method was immunoSEQ multiplex PCR. The V and J calls and clone size come from that table; D and trimming were worked out from the DNA. This table holds roughly 140,000 clones, 76% found once. This clone was recorded only once. What was sequenced was peripheral blood. This chain connects TRBV6-6 to TRBJ1-2, with D perhaps TRBD1 (6 bases). This sequence originates from a woman aged 80 or over with acute or convalescent COVID-19. This CDR3 reads CASSTGGGSSYGYTF. The DNA for the CDR3 is TGTGCCAGCAGTACTGGGGGGGGCTCGAGCTATGGCTACACCTTC.